Below are 3 T cell receptor beta chains sequenced from a single sample in a study of CD8 T cells in Susac syndrome. RNA totalling roughly 0.45 to 1 ug underwent reverse transcription with random hexamers. TCRdb re-analysed the immunoSEQ multiplex PCR reads in MiXCR, keeping a single row per CDR3 protein. The sample carries around 280,000 distinct CDR3 sequences, about 91% recorded once. Sequenced: CD4+ T cells from PBMCs. All receptors derive from a human donor with multiple sclerosis.

This clonotype showed up just once. The chain is built from TRBV5-1 and TRBJ1-1; 8 bases match TRBD1. Germline trimming cut 3 bases from V and 6 bases from J; bases unmatched to any gene: 7. This CDR3 comprises 14 residues. Germline lookup yields CDR1 SGHRS and CDR2 YFSETQ. The CDR3 DNA follows: TGCGCCAGCAGCTACGCAGACAGGGGCGCTGAAGCTTTCTTT. Residues: CASSYADRGAEAFF.

This clonotype has more than one count but fewer than ten. V gene TRBV6-1 combines with J gene TRBJ1-1, with 7 bases identical to TRBD1. CDR1 is MNHNS and CDR2 is SASEGT in the germline V gene. Germline trimming cut 7 bases from V and 0 bases from J; bases unmatched to any gene: 5. The length of the CDR3 is 14 residues. The CDR3 bases are TGTGCCAGCACTCGACAGGGCCTGAACACTGAAGCTTTCTTT. Translated, it gives CASTRQGLNTEAFF.

The CDR3 DNA is TGTGCCACCCGTGGGGGCAGACAGGGAATACAAGAGACCCAGTACTTC. Residues: CATRGGRQGIQETQYF. The J gene is TRBJ2-5, the V gene TRBV15; 7 nucleotides align to TRBD1. V lost 8 bases and J lost 2; bases outside the gene matches: 14. The CDR3 runs 16 residues. From germline, CDR1 is LNHNV and CDR2 YYDKDF (reference sequence).